Presented here are 18 T cell receptor beta chains from one specimen sequenced in a study of T cell changes during pregnancy in multiple sclerosis. Profiling relied on immunoSEQ multiplex PCR, and the TCRdb table lists in-frame clones only, not all of them. Seen here are 70,000 to 80,000 clones, about 94% observed once, and the top ten hold 0.5% to 0.65%. Sequenced material: peripheral blood, taken in the third trimester of pregnancy. These receptors came from a female donor with multiple sclerosis, enrolled in a pregnancy study.

The V gene is TRBV7-2, the J gene TRBJ2-1; D gene unclear. Trimming removed 5 bases from V and 12 bases from J, with 20 bases in between. The germline CDR1 and CDR2 sequences are SGHTA and FQGNSA. The CDR3 loop spans 14 amino acids. Here the CDR3 reads CASSLDWAPSGQFF. The CDR3 DNA sequence: TGTGCCAGCAGCCTAGATTGGGCGCCTTCTGGGCAGTTCTTC.

This clone was counted between two and nine times. The rearrangement joins TRBV11-2 to TRBJ1-5; D possibly corresponds to TRBD1 (5 bases). CDR1 SGHAT and CDR2 FQNNGV come from the germline V gene. V lost 4 bases and J 7 bases, leaving 11 bases between the germline ends. The CDR3 is made up of 13 amino acids. CDR3 sequence reads: CASSSREGQPQHF. The CDR3 DNA reads as TGTGCCAGCAGCTCCAGGGAGGGCCAGCCCCAGCATTTT.

Here the CDR3 reads CASSRDSHYEQYF. The CDR3 nucleotides are TGTGCCAGCAGCCGGGACTCTCACTACGAGCAGTACTTC. J is TRBJ2-7 and V is TRBV5-4; D possibly corresponds to TRBD2 (6 bases). The CDR3 length is 13 residues. V lost 4 bases, J lost 3 bases, and 11 bases lay in between. Germline assignment: CDR1 SGHNT and CDR2 YYREEE (reference sequence).

The gene calls are TRBV18 and TRBJ2-1; 11 bases match TRBD2. With V trimmed by 8 bases and J by 9 bases, 15 bases remained unmatched. Germline CDR1 KGHSH, CDR2 LQKENI. The CDR3 has 16 amino acids. CDR3 sequence reads: CASALTSGGPSGEQFF. The CDR3 DNA reads TGTGCCAGCGCCCTTACTAGCGGGGGCCCGAGCGGTGAGCAGTTCTTC.

The chain joins TRBV5-4 to TRBJ2-1; 15 bases line up with TRBD2. The junction had 11 bases not matched to a gene; V was cut back by 4 bases and J by 9 bases. Per germline, CDR1 SGHNT and CDR2 YYREEE (reference sequence). This CDR3 is 17 amino acids long. The DNA for the CDR3 is TGTGCCAGCAGCCTTTTACAGGGACTAGCGGGGGGCATTGAGCAGTTCTTC. The encoded protein is CASSLLQGLAGGIEQFF.

The genes are TRBV5-5 and TRBJ2-7; 7 positions agree with TRBD1. The V segment lost 0 bases and the J segment 12 bases; nucleotides outside the gene matches: 3. Germline CDR1 reads SGHKS; CDR2 reads YYEKEE (reference sequence). The CDR3 contains 11 residues. CDR3 sequence: CASSLGKGAYF. CDR3 nucleotide sequence: TGTGCCAGCAGCTTGGGTAAGGGGGCGTACTTC.

The chain employs TRBV5-1 and TRBJ1-2, with unresolved D. Germline CDR1 and CDR2: SGHRS and YFSETQ. There are 13 residues in the CDR3. The germline V and J ends were trimmed by 2 bases and 0 bases, with 5 bases remaining between them. CDR3 sequence: CASSLRANYGYTF. The CDR3 DNA reads as TGCGCCAGCAGCTTAAGAGCTAACTATGGCTACACCTTC. Looking up the rest from reference TRBV5-1 and TRBJ1-2 gives the full variable domain: KAGVTQTPRYLIKTRGQQVTLSCSPISGHRSVSWYQQTPGQGLQFLFEYFSETQRNKGNFPGRFSGRQFSNSRSEMNVSTLELGDSALYLCASSLRANYGYTFGSGTRLTVV.

The rearrangement uses TRBV6-5 and TRBJ2-1; a weak D match, TRBD2 (6 bases). The V and J ends lost 6 bases and 5 bases respectively, with 14 bases between them. Germline V lookup: CDR1 MNHEY, CDR2 SVGAGI. The CDR3 is 14 residues long. The CDR3 reads CASSPDYRNNEQFF. The CDR3 DNA sequence: TGTGCCAGCAGCCCGGACTACCGAAACAATGAGCAGTTCTTC.

The chain employs TRBV7-9 and TRBJ2-1; TRBD2 matches 9 bases. The CDR3 loop spans 16 amino acids. CDR1 is SEHNR, CDR2 FQNEAQ, per germline (reference sequence). Trimming took 5 bases from V and 5 from J; bases not matched to a gene: 10. As DNA, the CDR3 is TGTGCCAGCAGCCCCTGGGCGGGGGGGACTCACAATGAGCAGTTCTTC. It specifies CASSPWAGGTHNEQFF.

The rearrangement links TRBV7-2 to TRBJ1-5, with D uncertain. V shed 3 bases and J shed 4 bases, with 4 bases lying between them. The CDR3 has 12 amino acids. Germline values: CDR1 SGHTA, CDR2 FQGNSA. CDR3 DNA: TGTGCCAGCAGCTTTCCTAATCAGCCCCAGCATTTT. Translated: CASSFPNQPQHF.

This chain uses TRBV5-1 with TRBJ2-3; TRBD2 agrees at 10 bases. This CDR3 spans 19 amino acids. Per the germline V gene, CDR1 is SGHRS and CDR2 is YFSETQ. Unmatched junction bases numbered 12, after V lost 0 bases and J lost 2 bases. CDR3 sequence reads: CASSLAASGGRTTTDTQYF. CDR3 coding DNA: TGCGCCAGCAGCTTGGCCGCTAGCGGGGGACGAACAACCACAGATACGCAGTATTTT.

This clone has a single count. This chain uses TRBV7-2 with TRBJ1-3; weak D call: TRBD1 (6 bases). The CDR3 has 15 amino acids. Trimming pared 5 bases from V and 0 bases from J, leaving 11 bases between. Looked up from germline, CDR1 is SGHTA and CDR2 is FQGNSA. CDR3 loop: CASSRGGNSGNTIYF. CDR3 in DNA: TGTGCCAGCAGCAGAGGGGGAAACTCTGGAAACACCATATATTTT. Supplemented by reference TRBV7-2 and TRBJ1-3, the full variable domain reads GAGVSQSPSNKVTEKGKDVELRCDPISGHTALYWYRQSLGQGLEFLIYFQGNSAPDKSGLPSDRFSAERTGGSVSTLTIQRTQQEDSAVYLCASSRGGNSGNTIYFGEGSWLTVV.

The rearrangement links TRBV5-4 to TRBJ2-7; possibly TRBD1 for D (7 bases). CDR3 length: 17 amino acids. Trimming removed 0 bases at V and 4 bases at J, with 20 bases between. Germline assignment: CDR1 SGHNT and CDR2 YYREEE (reference sequence). The CDR3 DNA sequence: TGTGCCAGCAGCTTGGTGGGTCGAGGAGGGGGCGGATACGAGCAGTACTTC. Its translation: CASSLVGRGGGGYEQYF.

This chain links TRBV11-2 with TRBJ2-7; the D is unclear. The CDR3 contains 15 residues. Germline CDR1 is SGHAT and CDR2 is FQNNGV. The V and J ends lost 2 bases and 2 bases respectively, with 13 bases between them. CDR3 nucleotide sequence: TGTGCCAGCAGCTTACGGCTAGTCTCAGCCTACGAGCAGTACTTC. The encoded protein is CASSLRLVSAYEQYF.

The rearrangement uses TRBV19 and TRBJ1-2, with D tentatively TRBD1 (6 bases). The CDR3 is 15 residues long. Germline V lookup: CDR1 LNHDA, CDR2 SQIVND (reference sequence). Trimming pared 7 bases from V and 5 bases from J, leaving 20 bases between. The CDR3 sequence: CASTLTDRSFYGYTF. As DNA, the CDR3 is TGTGCCAGTACCCTAACGGACAGAAGCTTTTATGGCTACACCTTC.

This chain joins TRBV4-2 and TRBJ2-7, with 9 bases aligning to TRBD1. This CDR3 is built from 16 residues. V shed 3 bases, J shed 1 base, and the junction held 7 bases outside the gene matches. Germline CDR1 reads LGHNA; CDR2 reads YNFKEQ. The CDR3 region is CASSHSGQGLSYEQYF. In DNA, the CDR3 is TGTGCCAGCAGCCACTCCGGACAGGGGCTTTCCTACGAGCAGTACTTC.

The chain joins TRBV2 to TRBJ2-5; no clear D gene. Per the germline V gene, CDR1 is SNHLY and CDR2 is FYNNEI. The CDR3 has 12 amino acids. V dropped 3 bases and J dropped 9 bases, with 11 bases sitting between them. In DNA form, the CDR3 reads TGTGCCAGCAGTGACAGACCGCTAGCCCAGTACTTC. Translated, it gives CASSDRPLAQYF.

The chain recombines TRBV9 with TRBJ2-3, with D maybe TRBD2 (5 bases). Trimming took 1 base from V and 2 from J, leaving 14 bases between them. Germline V gene lookup returns CDR1 SGDLS and CDR2 YYNGEE. The CDR3 has 16 residues. The DNA for the CDR3 is TGTGCCAGCAGCGTAATCGAGGGTCGACTCACAGATACGCAGTATTTT. It is translated as CASSVIEGRLTDTQYF.